Sequencing of this TCR beta chain was carried out in a study of blood T cell repertoires in COVID-19. Enrollees, about 18 to 100 years old, lived in about two dozen US areas. Recovery among Cohort 3 donors was established by two negative PCRs, clearance, or symptom resolution. The authors' processing: From reference gene primer amplification, estimates of nucleated cell counts were derived. Data came from immunoSEQ multiplex PCR; TCRdb stores just in-frame clones and leaves some out. V and J calls plus clone size are reproduced from that table; the DNA served to infer D and trimming. The repertoire holds 430,000 or so clones, 88% seen once, with about 2% in the top ten. CDR1 MNHEY and CDR2 SVGAGI come from the germline V gene. The CDR3 sequence is 14 residues long. J lost 6 bases, V lost 4 bases, and 2 bases had no gene match.

This chain links TRBV6-5 with TRBJ2-7; 14 bases are shared with TRBD2. Sequencing was performed on PBMCs or T cells enriched from blood (not recorded which). The origin of this receptor is a woman between 40 and 50 years old who had recovered from COVID-19. This CDR3 reads CASSSGLAGVEQYF. The CDR3, as DNA: TGTGCCAGCAGTTCGGGACTAGCGGGAGTCGAGCAGTACTTC.